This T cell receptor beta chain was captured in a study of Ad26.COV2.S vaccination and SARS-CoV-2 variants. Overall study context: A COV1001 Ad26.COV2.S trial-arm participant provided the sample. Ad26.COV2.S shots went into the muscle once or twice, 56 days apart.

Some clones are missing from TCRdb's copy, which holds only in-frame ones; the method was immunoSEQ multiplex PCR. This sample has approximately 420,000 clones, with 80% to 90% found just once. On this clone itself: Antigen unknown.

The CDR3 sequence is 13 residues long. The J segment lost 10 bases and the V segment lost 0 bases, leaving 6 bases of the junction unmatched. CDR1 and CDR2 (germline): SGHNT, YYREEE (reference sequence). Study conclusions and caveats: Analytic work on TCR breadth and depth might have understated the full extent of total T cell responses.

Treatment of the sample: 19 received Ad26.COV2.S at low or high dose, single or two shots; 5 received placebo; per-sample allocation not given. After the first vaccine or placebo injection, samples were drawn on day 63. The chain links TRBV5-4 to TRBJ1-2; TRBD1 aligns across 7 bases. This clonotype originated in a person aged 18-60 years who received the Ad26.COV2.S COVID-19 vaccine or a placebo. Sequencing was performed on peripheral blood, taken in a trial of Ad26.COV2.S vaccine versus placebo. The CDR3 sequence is CASSLEQGRDYTF. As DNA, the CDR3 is TGTGCCAGCAGCTTGGAACAGGGGCGGGACTACACCTTC. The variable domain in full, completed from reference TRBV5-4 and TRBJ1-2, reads ETGVTQSPTHLIKTRGQQVTLRCSSQSGHNTVSWYQQALGQGPQFIFQYYREEENGRGNFPPRFSGLQFPNYSSELNVNALELDDSALYLCASSLEQGRDYTFGSGTRLTVV.